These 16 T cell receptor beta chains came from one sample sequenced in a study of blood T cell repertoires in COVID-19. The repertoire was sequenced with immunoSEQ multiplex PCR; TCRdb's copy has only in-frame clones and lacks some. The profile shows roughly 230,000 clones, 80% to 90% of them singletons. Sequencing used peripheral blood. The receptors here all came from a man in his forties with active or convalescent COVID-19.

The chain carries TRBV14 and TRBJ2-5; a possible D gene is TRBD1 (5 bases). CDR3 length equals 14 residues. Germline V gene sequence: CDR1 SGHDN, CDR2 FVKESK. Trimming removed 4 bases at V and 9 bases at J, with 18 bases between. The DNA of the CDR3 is TGTGCCAGCAGCCTCGCAGGGCGCCCGCTACCCCAGTACTTC. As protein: CASSLAGRPLPQYF. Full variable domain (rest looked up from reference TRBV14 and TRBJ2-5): EAGVTQFPSHSVIEKGQTVTLRCDPISGHDNLYWYRRVMGKEIKFLLHFVKESKQDESGMPNNRFLAERTGGTYSTLKVQPAELEDSGVYFCASSLAGRPLPQYFGPGTRLLVL.

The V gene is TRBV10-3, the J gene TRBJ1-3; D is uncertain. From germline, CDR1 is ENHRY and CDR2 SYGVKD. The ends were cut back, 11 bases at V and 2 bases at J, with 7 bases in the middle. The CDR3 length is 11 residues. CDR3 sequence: CAGEAGNTIYF. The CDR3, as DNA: TGTGCCGGAGAAGCTGGAAACACCATATATTTT.

In DNA, the CDR3 is TGTGCCAGCAGTGTGGACAGGGGGCACACCGGGGAGCTGTTTTTT. It is translated as CASSVDRGHTGELFF. J is TRBJ2-2 and V is TRBV2; TRBD1 matches 11 bases. CDR1 and CDR2 (germline): SNHLY, FYNNEI. The CDR3 consists of 15 residues. V shed 4 bases, J shed 3 bases, and the junction held 1 base outside the gene matches.

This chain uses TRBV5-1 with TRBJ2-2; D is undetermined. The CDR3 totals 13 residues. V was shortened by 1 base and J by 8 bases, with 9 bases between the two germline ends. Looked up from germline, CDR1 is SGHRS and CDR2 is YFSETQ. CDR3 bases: TGCGCCAGCAGCTTGAGCGTGGTGGGGGAGCTGTTTTTT. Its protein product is CASSLSVVGELFF.

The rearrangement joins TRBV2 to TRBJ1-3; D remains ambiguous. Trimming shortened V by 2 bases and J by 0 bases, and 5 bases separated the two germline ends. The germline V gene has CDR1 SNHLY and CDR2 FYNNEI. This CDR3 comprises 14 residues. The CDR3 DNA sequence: TGTGCCAGCAGTGAACGTATCTCTGGAAACACCATATATTTT. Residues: CASSERISGNTIYF. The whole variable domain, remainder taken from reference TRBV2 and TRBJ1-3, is EPEVTQTPSHQVTQMGQEVILRCVPISNHLYFYWYRQILGQKVEFLVSFYNNEISEKSEIFDDQFSVERPDGSNFTLKIRSTKLEDSAMYFCASSERISGNTIYFGEGSWLTVV.

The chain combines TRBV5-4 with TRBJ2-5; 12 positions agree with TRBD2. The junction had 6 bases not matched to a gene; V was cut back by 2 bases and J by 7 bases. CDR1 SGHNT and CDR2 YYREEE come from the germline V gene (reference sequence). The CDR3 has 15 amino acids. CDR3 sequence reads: CASSLELAGGPTQYF. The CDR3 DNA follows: TGTGCCAGCAGCTTAGAGCTAGCGGGGGGGCCGACCCAGTACTTC.

CDR3 in DNA: TGTGCCAGCAGTTATTACAACAACCTCTGGGACAGAACTAACTATGGCTACACCTTC. It is translated as CASSYYNNLWDRTNYGYTF. This rearrangement joins TRBV6-2 or TRBV6-3 to TRBJ1-2; TRBD1 matches 7 bases. This CDR3 comprises 19 residues. The V gene's germline CDR1 is MNHEY and CDR2 SVGEGT. After removal of 3 bases from V and 0 bases from J, the junction contained 16 bases not matched to a gene.

The CDR3 DNA is TGTGCCAGTAGTCGCACTAGCAATCGCAACACCGGGGAGCTGTTTTTT. It yields the protein CASSRTSNRNTGELFF. J is TRBJ2-2 and V is TRBV19, with TRBD2 as a possible D gene (6 bases). The germline CDR1 and CDR2 sequences are LNHDA and SQIVND (reference sequence). Between the trimmed V and J ends, which lost 5 bases and 2 bases, there was a span of 15 bases. There are 16 residues in the CDR3.

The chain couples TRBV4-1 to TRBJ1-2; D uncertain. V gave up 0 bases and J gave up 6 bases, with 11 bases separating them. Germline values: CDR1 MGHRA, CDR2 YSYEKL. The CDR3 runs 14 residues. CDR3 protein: CASSQDWPGDGYTF. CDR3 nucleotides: TGCGCCAGCAGCCAAGATTGGCCAGGCGATGGCTACACCTTC.

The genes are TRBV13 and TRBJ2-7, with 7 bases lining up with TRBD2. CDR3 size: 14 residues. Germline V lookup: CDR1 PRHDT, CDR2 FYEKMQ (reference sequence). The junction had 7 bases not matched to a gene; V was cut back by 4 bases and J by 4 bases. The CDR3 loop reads CASSSRLAVYEQYF. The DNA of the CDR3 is TGTGCCAGCAGCTCCCGACTAGCTGTGTACGAGCAGTACTTC.

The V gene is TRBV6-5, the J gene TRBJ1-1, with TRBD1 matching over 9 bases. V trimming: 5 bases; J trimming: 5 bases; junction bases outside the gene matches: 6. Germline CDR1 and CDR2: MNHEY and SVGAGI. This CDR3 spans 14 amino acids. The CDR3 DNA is TGTGCCAGCAGTCCTCCTGGGACAGGGACTGAAGCTTTCTTT. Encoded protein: CASSPPGTGTEAFF.

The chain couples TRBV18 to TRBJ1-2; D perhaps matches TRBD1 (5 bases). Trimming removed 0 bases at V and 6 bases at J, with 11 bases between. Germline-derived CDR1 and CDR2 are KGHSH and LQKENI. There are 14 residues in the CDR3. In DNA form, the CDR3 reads TGTGCCAGCTCACCACCCGACAGACCGAATGGCTACACCTTC. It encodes CASSPPDRPNGYTF.

The CDR3 DNA reads as TGCGCCAGCAGCCAAGATGAGGGCGCGGGGATGATGGCCAAAAACATTCAGTACTTC. Its protein is CASSQDEGAGMMAKNIQYF. The chain carries TRBV4-1 and TRBJ2-4, with a tentative D call TRBD2 (6 bases). V was clipped by 0 bases and J by 1 base, with 19 bases between them. The CDR3 covers 19 residues. Germline CDR1 reads MGHRA; CDR2 reads YSYEKL.

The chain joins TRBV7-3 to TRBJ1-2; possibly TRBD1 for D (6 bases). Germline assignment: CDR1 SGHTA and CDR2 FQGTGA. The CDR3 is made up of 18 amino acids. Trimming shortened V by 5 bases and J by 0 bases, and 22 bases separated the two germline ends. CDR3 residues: CASSTFSGGGRSNYGYTF. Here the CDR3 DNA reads TGTGCCAGCAGCACCTTTAGCGGGGGCGGACGGTCTAACTATGGCTACACCTTC.

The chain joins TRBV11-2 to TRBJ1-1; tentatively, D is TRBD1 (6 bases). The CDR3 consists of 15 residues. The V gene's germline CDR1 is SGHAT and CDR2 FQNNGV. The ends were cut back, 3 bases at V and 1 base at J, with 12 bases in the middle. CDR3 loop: CASSFQDSQNTEAFF. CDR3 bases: TGTGCCAGCAGCTTCCAGGACAGTCAGAACACTGAAGCTTTCTTT. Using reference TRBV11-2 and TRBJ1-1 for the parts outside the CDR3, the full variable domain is EAGVAQSPRYKIIEKRQSVAFWCNPISGHATLYWYQQILGQGPKLLIQFQNNGVVDDSQLPKDRFSAERLKGVDSTLKIQPAKLEDSAVYLCASSFQDSQNTEAFFGQGTRLTVV.

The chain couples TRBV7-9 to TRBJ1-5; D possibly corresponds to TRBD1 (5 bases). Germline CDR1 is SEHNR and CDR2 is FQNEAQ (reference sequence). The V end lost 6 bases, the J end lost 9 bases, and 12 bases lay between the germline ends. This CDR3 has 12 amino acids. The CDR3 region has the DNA TGTGCCAGCAGGACCACAGGCGGGCCCCAGCATTTT. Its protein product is CASRTTGGPQHF.